The rows below give T cell receptor beta chains drawn from one sample of a study of cytomegalovirus exposure and HLA in healthy donors. Method: immunoSEQ multiplex PCR; TCRdb's copy keeps in-frame clones and lacks some. The sample consists of 37,000 or so clones, around 69% of them appearing once. Specimen: PBMCs. These receptors were collected from a man aged 30 to 45 in good health and CMV-seronegative. The CDR3 runs from the conserved cysteine through the conserved F or W. The order of the fields is D gene, J gene, clone size, V gene, CDR3 protein, CDR3 DNA. D genes are given only for firm matches. Part of the rows lack a size; the others show once, few, many or a class for expanded clones.

TRBD1 TRBJ2-1 - TRBV5-1 CASSVGQNEQFF TGCGCCAGCAGCGTGGGACAGAACGAGCAGTTCTTC
- TRBJ1-4 - TRBV7-2 CASSLSQGGSEKLFF TGTGCCAGCAGCTTGTCCCAGGGAGGGAGTGAAAAACTGTTTTTT
TRBD1 TRBJ1-1 - TRBV27 CATQRGQTNAEAFF TGTGCCACCCAGAGGGGACAGACAAACGCTGAAGCTTTCTTT
- TRBJ2-3 few TRBV4-1 CASSEYKGNTDTQYF TGCGCCAGCAGCGAGTATAAGGGGAACACAGATACGCAGTATTTT
- TRBJ1-3 - TRBV2 CASSDLWSQSGNTIYF TGTGCCAGCAGTGATCTATGGTCACAGTCTGGAAACACCATATATTTT
TRBD2 TRBJ2-2 - TRBV7-2 CASSLFQRGGPGELFF TGTGCCAGCAGCTTATTCCAGCGGGGGGGCCCCGGGGAGCTGTTTTTT
- TRBJ2-5 few TRBV27 CASWNRVETQYF TGTGCCAGCTGGAACAGGGTGGAGACCCAGTACTTC
TRBD2 TRBJ2-3 - TRBV4-1 CASSQAGGLGDTQYF TGCGCCAGCAGCCAAGCGGGGGGGCTTGGAGATACGCAGTATTTT
TRBD2 TRBJ2-1 - TRBV6-1 CASSEPPLAGSVTQFF TGTGCCAGCAGTGAACCCCCTCTAGCGGGCTCGGTCACTCAGTTCTTC
- TRBJ1-6 - TRBV11-3 CASSLQGFSSSYNSPLHF TGTGCCAGCAGCTTACAGGGGTTCAGCAGCTCCTATAATTCACCCCTCCACTTT
TRBD1 TRBJ1-2 - TRBV28 CASRIQGAGGYTF TGTGCCAGCAGAATACAGGGGGCCGGTGGCTACACCTTC
TRBD2 TRBJ2-3 - TRBV7-9 CASTPIGGTSTDTQYF TGTGCCAGCACCCCGATCGGGGGGACTAGCACAGATACGCAGTATTTT
TRBD1 TRBJ2-1 - TRBV9 CASSTWDSVGSNEQFF TGTGCCAGCAGCACCTGGGACAGTGTGGGATCCAATGAGCAGTTCTTC
- TRBJ2-5 - TRBV18 CASSRGQQETQYF TGTGCCAGCTCCCGAGGACAGCAAGAGACCCAGTACTTC
- TRBJ2-6 few TRBV6-1 CASSGGQGVAGANVLTF TGTGCCAGCAGTGGGGGGCAGGGCGTCGCTGGGGCCAACGTCCTGACTTTC
- TRBJ1-3 - TRBV4-1 CASSPQVGVGGNTIYF TGCGCCAGCAGTCCCCAAGTCGGGGTGGGAGGAAACACCATATATTTT
- TRBJ2-7 - TRBV19 CASSVTGSSYEQYF TGTGCCAGTAGTGTAACCGGTAGCTCCTACGAGCAGTACTTC
TRBD1 TRBJ1-6 once TRBV19 CASSIGQQGGSPLHF TGTGCCAGTAGTATCGGTCAACAGGGGGGTTCACCCCTCCACTTT
- TRBJ1-5 - TRBV6-1 CASTSGTRSNQPQHF TGTGCCAGCACCTCCGGGACACGTAGCAATCAGCCCCAGCATTTT
- TRBJ1-4 - TRBV27 CASSLIPRGKLFF TGTGCCAGCAGTTTAATCCCAAGGGGAAAACTGTTTTTT
- TRBJ1-4 few TRBV25-1 CASSEQGLTNEKLFF TGTGCCAGCAGTGAACAGGGTCTGACTAATGAAAAACTGTTTTTT
- TRBJ1-1 few TRBV29-1 CSVDSVTALTEAFF TGCAGCGTTGATTCTGTCACTGCGCTCACTGAAGCTTTCTTT
- TRBJ2-5 - TRBV7-9 CASSFPTQETQYF TGTGCCAGCAGCTTTCCTACGCAAGAGACCCAGTACTTC
- TRBJ2-2 - TRBV2 CASSEGQGPNTGELFF TGTGCCAGCAGTGAAGGCCAGGGGCCGAACACCGGGGAGCTGTTTTTT
TRBD2 TRBJ2-1 few TRBV6-4 CASSDSASGEYNEQFF TGTGCCAGCAGTGATTCGGCTAGCGGGGAATACAATGAGCAGTTCTTC
- TRBJ2-2 - TRBV9 CASSVAGSSRAGELFF TGTGCCAGCAGCGTCGCCGGGTCTTCGCGGGCCGGGGAGCTGTTTTTT
- TRBJ2-7 few TRBV6-5 CASSPGLSGEQYF TGTGCCAGCAGCCCAGGACTAAGCGGCGAGCAGTACTTC
- TRBJ1-2 - TRBV4-1 CASSQDPGDYNYGYTF TGCGCCAGCAGCCAAGACCCAGGGGATTATAACTATGGCTACACCTTC
- TRBJ1-1 - TRBV10-1 CASSHLRNTEAFF TGCGCCAGCAGTCATCTACGAAACACTGAAGCTTTCTTT
TRBD1 TRBJ1-2 - TRBV5-1 CASSNTGENYGYTF TGCGCCAGCAGCAATACAGGGGAAAACTATGGCTACACCTTC
TRBD1 TRBJ2-1 - TRBV12-5 CASGFSDRGRLNEQFF TGTGCTAGTGGTTTTTCCGACAGGGGCCGGTTAAATGAGCAGTTCTTC
TRBD2 TRBJ2-1 few TRBV7-3 CASSLSTSGGLSTYNEQFF TGTGCCAGCAGCCTCTCAACTAGCGGGGGGCTTTCAACCTACAATGAGCAGTTCTTC
- TRBJ2-5 - TRBV9 CASSVRAVKETQYF TGTGCCAGCAGCGTAAGAGCCGTGAAAGAGACCCAGTACTTC
- TRBJ1-3 - TRBV5-6 CASSSPVSGNTIYF TGTGCCAGCAGCTCCCCAGTCTCTGGAAACACCATATATTTT
- TRBJ2-1 - TRBV6-5 CASSLKQGPNEQFF TGTGCCAGCAGCCTCAAACAGGGTCCGAATGAGCAGTTCTTC
TRBD1 TRBJ1-5 - TRBV2 CASSAGTGASGQPQHF TGTGCCAGCAGTGCCGGGACAGGCGCCTCGGGTCAGCCCCAGCATTTT
TRBD1 TRBJ1-2 - TRBV9 CASSVGGTGGASSYGYTF TGTGCCAGCAGCGTAGGCGGAACAGGGGGCGCTTCCTCCTATGGCTACACCTTC
TRBD2 TRBJ2-3 - TRBV2 CASSGRSSGKYTDTQYF TGTGCCAGCAGTGGGAGGTCTAGCGGAAAATATACAGATACGCAGTATTTT
TRBD1 TRBJ2-7 - TRBV25-1 CASSEGTGGFYEQYF TGTGCCAGCAGTGAAGGGACAGGGGGGTTCTACGAGCAGTACTTC
- TRBJ1-2 - TRBV29-1 CSVEGSGYTF TGCAGCGTTGAGGGGAGCGGCTACACCTTC
- TRBJ1-5 - TRBV4-1 CASSQDGQVNQPQHF TGCGCCAGCAGCCAAGATGGACAAGTAAATCAGCCCCAGCATTTT
- TRBJ2-7 - TRBV6-6 CASSHGGSGDYEQYF TGTGCCAGCAGCCACGGCGGATCCGGCGATTACGAGCAGTACTTC
- TRBJ1-2 - TRBV6-1 CASSLNYGYTF TGTGCCAGCAGCCTTAACTATGGCTACACCTTC